A selection of T cell receptor beta chains follows, all from one sample in a study of T cell changes during pregnancy in multiple sclerosis. This table comes from immunoSEQ multiplex PCR, and its TCRdb copy is limited to in-frame clones, with some not included. The sample yields about 80,000 clones, 92% seen once. Sequences were derived from peripheral blood, sampled before pregnancy. Receptors were obtained from a female donor with multiple sclerosis, enrolled in a pregnancy study. Each CDR3 is given with its conserved first and last residue. Each record gives: CDR3 protein, CDR3 DNA, J gene, V gene, clone size, D gene. The D gene is left open where the match is weak. The size field is filled for only some rows; it gives once, few, many or a size class.

CDR3 protein: CASSIAERYQETQYF; CDR3 DNA: TGTGCCAGTAGTATTGCGGAGAGGTACCAAGAGACCCAGTACTTC; J gene: TRBJ2-5; V gene: TRBV19; clone size: .; D gene: .
CDR3 protein: CASSPPQPGPQHF; CDR3 DNA: TGTGCCAGCTCACCACCCCAACCAGGACCCCAGCATTTT; J gene: TRBJ1-5; V gene: TRBV18; clone size: .; D gene: .
CDR3 protein: CASSRTPGPGGEQYF; CDR3 DNA: TGTGCCAGCTCACGAACCCCGGGACCCGGAGGGGAGCAGTACTTC; J gene: TRBJ2-7; V gene: TRBV18; clone size: .; D gene: .
CDR3 protein: CASSKSAGGSYEQYF; CDR3 DNA: TGTGCCAGCAGTAAATCAGCAGGGGGTTCCTACGAGCAGTACTTC; J gene: TRBJ2-7; V gene: TRBV6-1; clone size: .; D gene: TRBD1
CDR3 protein: CASSQGYRTDTQYF; CDR3 DNA: TGTGCCAGCAGCCAGGGGTACCGCACAGATACGCAGTATTTT; J gene: TRBJ2-3; V gene: TRBV27; clone size: .; D gene: .
CDR3 protein: CASSLLDTFRETQYF; CDR3 DNA: TGTGCCAGCAGTTTATTAGACACCTTCAGGGAGACCCAGTACTTC; J gene: TRBJ2-5; V gene: TRBV27; clone size: .; D gene: .
CDR3 protein: CASSNLAAVYEQYF; CDR3 DNA: TGTGCCAGCTCAAACCTAGCGGCCGTCTACGAGCAGTACTTC; J gene: TRBJ2-7; V gene: TRBV18; clone size: .; D gene: TRBD2
CDR3 protein: CASSLVGICRYSNQPQHF; CDR3 DNA: TGTGCTAGCAGCTTAGTAGGAATTTGCAGGTATAGCAATCAGCCCCAGCATTTT; J gene: TRBJ1-5; V gene: TRBV7-7; clone size: .; D gene: .
CDR3 protein: CAWSVLRLSARNTQYF; CDR3 DNA: TGTGCCTGGAGTGTACTAAGGCTTTCTGCTAGGAATACGCAGTATTTT; J gene: TRBJ2-3; V gene: TRBV30; clone size: .; D gene: .
CDR3 protein: CASSIDTNYGYTF; CDR3 DNA: TGTGCCAGCAGCATAGACACAAACTATGGCTACACCTTC; J gene: TRBJ1-2; V gene: TRBV7-9; clone size: .; D gene: .
CDR3 protein: CASSVQGASNQPQHF; CDR3 DNA: TGTGCCAGTAGTGTCCAGGGGGCAAGCAATCAGCCCCAGCATTTT; J gene: TRBJ1-5; V gene: TRBV19; clone size: few; D gene: TRBD1
CDR3 protein: CATSRATPGFDQPQHF; CDR3 DNA: TGTGCCACCAGCAGAGCTACGCCGGGTTTTGACCAGCCCCAGCATTTT; J gene: TRBJ1-5; V gene: TRBV15; clone size: .; D gene: .
CDR3 protein: CASSIHSRGPGELFF; CDR3 DNA: TGTGCCAGTAGTATTCATTCTAGAGGTCCCGGGGAGCTGTTTTTT; J gene: TRBJ2-2; V gene: TRBV19; clone size: .; D gene: .
CDR3 protein: CASSAEDNKNIQYF; CDR3 DNA: TGTGCCAGCAGTGCCGAGGACAACAAAAACATTCAGTACTTC; J gene: TRBJ2-4; V gene: TRBV6-5; clone size: .; D gene: .
CDR3 protein: CASSQGAGVVRETQYF; CDR3 DNA: TGCGCCAGCAGCCAGGGAGCGGGAGTAGTTCGGGAGACCCAGTACTTC; J gene: TRBJ2-5; V gene: TRBV4-1; clone size: .; D gene: TRBD2
CDR3 protein: CASSFSGGMTNQPQHF; CDR3 DNA: TGTGCCAGCAGCTTCTCGGGGGGTATGACGAATCAGCCCCAGCATTTT; J gene: TRBJ1-5; V gene: TRBV7-9; clone size: .; D gene: .
CDR3 protein: CASSSPVGTGAFSSYNEQFF; CDR3 DNA: TGTGCCAGCAGCTCACCCGTTGGGACAGGGGCCTTCAGCTCCTACAATGAGCAGTTCTTC; J gene: TRBJ2-1; V gene: TRBV5-5; clone size: .; D gene: TRBD1
CDR3 protein: CASSTPPTGRGKTYEQYF; CDR3 DNA: TGTGCCAGCAGCACCCCGCCCACTGGGCGGGGTAAGACCTACGAGCAGTACTTC; J gene: TRBJ2-7; V gene: TRBV28; clone size: .; D gene: .
CDR3 protein: CASRIGSGELFF; CDR3 DNA: TGTGCCAGTAGGATCGGGTCCGGGGAGCTGTTTTTT; J gene: TRBJ2-2; V gene: TRBV19; clone size: .; D gene: .
CDR3 protein: CASSRTGFYGYTF; CDR3 DNA: TGTGCCAGTAGCCGCACAGGGTTCTATGGCTACACCTTC; J gene: TRBJ1-2; V gene: TRBV19; clone size: .; D gene: .
CDR3 protein: CSVVWTGDSNGYTF; CDR3 DNA: TGCAGCGTTGTTTGGACAGGGGATTCGAATGGCTACACCTTC; J gene: TRBJ1-2; V gene: TRBV29-1; clone size: .; D gene: TRBD1
CDR3 protein: CASILRGKMNTEAFF; CDR3 DNA: TGTGCCAGCATCTTAAGAGGCAAGATGAACACTGAAGCTTTCTTT; J gene: TRBJ1-1; V gene: TRBV27; clone size: .; D gene: .
CDR3 protein: CASSYLGRQETQYF; CDR3 DNA: TGTGCCAGCAGTTACTTGGGGAGGCAAGAGACCCAGTACTTC; J gene: TRBJ2-5; V gene: TRBV6-6; clone size: .; D gene: .
CDR3 protein: CASSLDGGSAETQYF; CDR3 DNA: TGCGCCAGCAGCTTGGACGGCGGGAGCGCTGAGACCCAGTACTTC; J gene: TRBJ2-5; V gene: TRBV5-1; clone size: .; D gene: TRBD2
CDR3 protein: CASSFTGIPQHF; CDR3 DNA: TGTGCCAGCAGCTTCACAGGGATCCCCCAGCATTTT; J gene: TRBJ1-5; V gene: TRBV7-8; clone size: .; D gene: .
CDR3 protein: CASSLGGPFPQETQYF; CDR3 DNA: TGTGCCAGCAGCTTGGGGGGGCCGTTCCCGCAAGAGACCCAGTACTTC; J gene: TRBJ2-5; V gene: TRBV5-6; clone size: .; D gene: .
CDR3 protein: CASSVTTSGGDNEQFF; CDR3 DNA: TGTGCCAGCAGCGTAACCACTAGCGGGGGAGACAATGAGCAGTTCTTC; J gene: TRBJ2-1; V gene: TRBV9; clone size: once; D gene: TRBD2
CDR3 protein: CASSADQGRTNEKLFF; CDR3 DNA: TGTGCCAGCAGCGCGGACCAGGGTAGGACTAATGAAAAACTGTTTTTT; J gene: TRBJ1-4; V gene: TRBV9; clone size: once; D gene: .
CDR3 protein: CASSEGAGGPWQFF; CDR3 DNA: TGTGCCAGCAGCGAGGGGGCGGGAGGCCCCTGGCAGTTCTTC; J gene: TRBJ2-1; V gene: TRBV9; clone size: .; D gene: .
CDR3 protein: CASSPLTEFVKNIQYF; CDR3 DNA: TGTGCCAGCAGTCCCTTGACAGAATTCGTCAAAAACATTCAGTACTTC; J gene: TRBJ2-4; V gene: TRBV27; clone size: .; D gene: .
CDR3 protein: CASSLGAGTRGTQYF; CDR3 DNA: TGTGCCAGCAGCTTAGGCGCGGGGACTAGGGGAACCCAGTACTTC; J gene: TRBJ2-5; V gene: TRBV13; clone size: .; D gene: TRBD2
CDR3 protein: CASRSFGSYEQYF; CDR3 DNA: TGTGCCAGCAGATCCTTCGGCTCCTACGAGCAGTACTTC; J gene: TRBJ2-7; V gene: TRBV2; clone size: .; D gene: .
CDR3 protein: CAIRSLAGGSTDTQYF; CDR3 DNA: TGTGCCATCAGAAGTCTAGCGGGAGGGAGCACAGATACGCAGTATTTT; J gene: TRBJ2-3; V gene: TRBV10-3; clone size: .; D gene: TRBD2
CDR3 protein: CASTLAGGRYEQYF; CDR3 DNA: TGTGCCAGCACCCTAGCGGGAGGGAGATACGAGCAGTACTTC; J gene: TRBJ2-7; V gene: TRBV28; clone size: few; D gene: TRBD2
CDR3 protein: CASSRPGGDMNEQFF; CDR3 DNA: TGCGCCAGCAGCCGACCAGGGGGCGATATGAATGAGCAGTTCTTC; J gene: TRBJ2-1; V gene: TRBV5-1; clone size: once; D gene: TRBD1
CDR3 protein: CASSLAGATEGYTF; CDR3 DNA: TGTGCCAGCAGTTTAGCGGGGGCGACTGAAGGCTACACCTTC; J gene: TRBJ1-2; V gene: TRBV27; clone size: .; D gene: .
CDR3 protein: CASSSKYEQFF; CDR3 DNA: TGTGCCAGCAGTTCAAAATATGAGCAGTTCTTC; J gene: TRBJ2-1; V gene: TRBV7-2; clone size: once; D gene: .
CDR3 protein: CASSVAGTQNIQYF; CDR3 DNA: TGTGCCAGCAGCGTAGCGGGAACCCAAAACATTCAGTACTTC; J gene: TRBJ2-4; V gene: TRBV9; clone size: .; D gene: .
CDR3 protein: CASSRTDTYEQYF; CDR3 DNA: TGTGCCAGCAGCCGGACTGATACCTACGAGCAGTACTTC; J gene: TRBJ2-7; V gene: TRBV14; clone size: .; D gene: .
CDR3 protein: CASRTSGRSGEQYF; CDR3 DNA: TGTGCCAGCCGGACTAGCGGGAGAAGCGGGGAGCAGTACTTC; J gene: TRBJ2-7; V gene: TRBV28; clone size: .; D gene: TRBD2
CDR3 protein: CASSETGIVTEKLFF; CDR3 DNA: TGTGCCAGCAGTGAAACAGGGATCGTCACTGAAAAACTGTTTTTT; J gene: TRBJ1-4; V gene: TRBV6-1; clone size: .; D gene: .
CDR3 protein: CASSLSLGAPLEETQYF; CDR3 DNA: TGTGCCAGCAGTTTAAGCCTTGGGGCCCCCCTCGAAGAGACCCAGTACTTC; J gene: TRBJ2-5; V gene: TRBV28; clone size: .; D gene: .
CDR3 protein: CASSVGARTSGSTDTQYF; CDR3 DNA: TGTGCCAGCAGCGTGGGGGCACGGACTAGCGGGAGCACAGATACGCAGTATTTT; J gene: TRBJ2-3; V gene: TRBV9; clone size: once; D gene: TRBD2
CDR3 protein: CASSLGPAGETQYF; CDR3 DNA: TGTGCCAGCAGCTTGGGCCCAGCGGGGGAGACCCAGTACTTC; J gene: TRBJ2-5; V gene: TRBV5-4; clone size: .; D gene: TRBD2
CDR3 protein: CASSSGGQGNTEAFF; CDR3 DNA: TGTGCCAGCAGCTCCGGGGGACAGGGAAACACTGAAGCTTTCTTT; J gene: TRBJ1-1; V gene: TRBV7-9; clone size: .; D gene: TRBD1
CDR3 protein: CASSIAPNREETQYF; CDR3 DNA: TGTGCCAGTAGTATAGCCCCGAACAGGGAAGAGACCCAGTACTTC; J gene: TRBJ2-5; V gene: TRBV19; clone size: .; D gene: .
CDR3 protein: CATSRVRGIQYF; CDR3 DNA: TGTGCCACCAGCAGAGTCAGGGGGATTCAGTACTTC; J gene: TRBJ2-4; V gene: TRBV15; clone size: .; D gene: TRBD1